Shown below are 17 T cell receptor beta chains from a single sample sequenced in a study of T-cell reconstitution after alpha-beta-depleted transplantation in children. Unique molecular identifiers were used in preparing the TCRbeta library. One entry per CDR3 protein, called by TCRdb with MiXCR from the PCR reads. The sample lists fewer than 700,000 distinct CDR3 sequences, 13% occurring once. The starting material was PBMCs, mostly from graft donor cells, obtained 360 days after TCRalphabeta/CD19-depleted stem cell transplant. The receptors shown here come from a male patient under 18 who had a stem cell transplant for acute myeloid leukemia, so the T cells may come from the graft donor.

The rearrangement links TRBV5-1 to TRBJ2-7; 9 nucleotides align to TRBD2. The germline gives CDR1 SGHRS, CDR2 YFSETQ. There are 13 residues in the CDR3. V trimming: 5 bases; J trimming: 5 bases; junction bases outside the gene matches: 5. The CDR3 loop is CASRPSGNNEQYF. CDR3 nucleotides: TGCGCCAGCAGACCTAGCGGGAACAACGAGCAGTACTTC.

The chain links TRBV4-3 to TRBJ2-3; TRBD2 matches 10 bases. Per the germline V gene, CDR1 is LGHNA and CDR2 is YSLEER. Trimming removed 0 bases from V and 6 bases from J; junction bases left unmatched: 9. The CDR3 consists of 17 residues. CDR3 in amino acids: CASSQDKGSGRADTQYF. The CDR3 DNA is TGCGCCAGCAGCCAAGATAAAGGGAGCGGGAGGGCCGATACGCAGTATTTT.

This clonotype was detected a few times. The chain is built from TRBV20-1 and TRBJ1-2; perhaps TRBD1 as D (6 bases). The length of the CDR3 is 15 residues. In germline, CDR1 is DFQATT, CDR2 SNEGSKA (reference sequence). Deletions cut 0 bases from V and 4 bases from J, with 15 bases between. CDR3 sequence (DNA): TGCAGTGCTAGAGAAATGCCAGGGGAAGGCTATGGCTACACCTTC. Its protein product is CSAREMPGEGYGYTF.

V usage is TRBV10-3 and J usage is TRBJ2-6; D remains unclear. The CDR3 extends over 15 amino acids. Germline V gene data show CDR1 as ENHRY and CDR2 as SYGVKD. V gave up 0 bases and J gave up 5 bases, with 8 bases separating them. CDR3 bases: TGTGCCATCAGTGAGTCCGGCTCCTGGGCCAACGTCCTGACTTTC. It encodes CAISESGSWANVLTF.

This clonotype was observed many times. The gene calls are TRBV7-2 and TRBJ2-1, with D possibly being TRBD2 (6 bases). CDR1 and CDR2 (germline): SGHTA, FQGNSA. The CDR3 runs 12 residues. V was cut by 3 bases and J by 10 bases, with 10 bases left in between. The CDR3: CASSFIAVEQFF. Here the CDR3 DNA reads TGTGCCAGCAGCTTCATAGCGGTCGAGCAGTTCTTC.

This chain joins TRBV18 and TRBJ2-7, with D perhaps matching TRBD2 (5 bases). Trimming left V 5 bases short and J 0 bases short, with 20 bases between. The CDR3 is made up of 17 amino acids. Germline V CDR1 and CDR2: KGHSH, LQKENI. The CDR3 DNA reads TGTGCCAGCTCAATCGGGATCCGACGGCTAAGCTCCTACGAGCAGTACTTC. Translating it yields CASSIGIRRLSSYEQYF. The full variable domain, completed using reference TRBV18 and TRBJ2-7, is NAGVMQNPRHLVRRRGQEARLRCSPMKGHSHVYWYRQLPEEGLKFMVYLQKENIIDESGMPKERFSAEFPKEGPSILRIQQVVRGDSAAYFCASSIGIRRLSSYEQYFGPGTRLTVT.

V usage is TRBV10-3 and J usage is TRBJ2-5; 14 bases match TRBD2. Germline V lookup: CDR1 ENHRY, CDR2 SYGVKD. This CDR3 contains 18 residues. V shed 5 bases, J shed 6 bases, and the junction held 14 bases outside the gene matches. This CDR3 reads CAISPGGTSGSRGKTQYF. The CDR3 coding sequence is TGTGCCATCAGTCCGGGCGGGACTAGCGGGAGTCGGGGAAAGACCCAGTACTTC.

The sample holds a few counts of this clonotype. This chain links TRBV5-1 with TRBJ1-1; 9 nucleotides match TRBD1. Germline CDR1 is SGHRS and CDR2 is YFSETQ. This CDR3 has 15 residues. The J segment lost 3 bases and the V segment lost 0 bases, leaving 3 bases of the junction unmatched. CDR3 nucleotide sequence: TGCGCCAGCAGCTTGGACAGGGGGCGCGACACTGAAGCTTTCTTT. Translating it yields CASSLDRGRDTEAFF.

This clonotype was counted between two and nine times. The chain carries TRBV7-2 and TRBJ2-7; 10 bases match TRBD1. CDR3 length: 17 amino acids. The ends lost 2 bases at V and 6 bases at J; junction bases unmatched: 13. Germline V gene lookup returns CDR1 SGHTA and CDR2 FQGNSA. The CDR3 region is CASSLTPPGQGFSEQYF. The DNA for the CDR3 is TGTGCCAGCAGCTTAACCCCGCCGGGACAGGGGTTCTCCGAGCAGTACTTC.

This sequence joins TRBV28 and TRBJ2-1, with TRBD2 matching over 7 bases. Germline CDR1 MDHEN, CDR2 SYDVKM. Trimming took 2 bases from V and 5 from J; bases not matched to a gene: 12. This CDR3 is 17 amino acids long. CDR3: CASSLKLRGAGNNEQFF. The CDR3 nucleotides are TGTGCCAGCAGTTTAAAGTTACGGGGAGCGGGGAACAATGAGCAGTTCTTC.

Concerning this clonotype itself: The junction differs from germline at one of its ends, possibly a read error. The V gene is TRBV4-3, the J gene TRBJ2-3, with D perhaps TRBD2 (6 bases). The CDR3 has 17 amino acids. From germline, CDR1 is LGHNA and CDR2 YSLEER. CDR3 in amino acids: CAISQSGGALGTDTQYF. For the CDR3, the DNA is TGCGCCATCAGCCAATCAGGCGGGGCCCTCGGCACAGATACGCAGTATTTT.

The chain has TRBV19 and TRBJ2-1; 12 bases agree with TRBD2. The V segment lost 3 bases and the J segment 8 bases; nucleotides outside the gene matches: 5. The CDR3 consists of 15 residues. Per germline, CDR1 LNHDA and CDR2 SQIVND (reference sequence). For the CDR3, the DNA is TGTGCCAGTAGTATTGTCCTAGCGGGAGGGCATGAGCAGTTCTTC. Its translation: CASSIVLAGGHEQFF.

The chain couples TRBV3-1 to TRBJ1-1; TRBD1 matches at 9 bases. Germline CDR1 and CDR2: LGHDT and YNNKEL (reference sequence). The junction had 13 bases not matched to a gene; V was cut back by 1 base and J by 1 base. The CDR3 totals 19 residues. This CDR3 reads CASSQGLWGQGRSNTEAFF. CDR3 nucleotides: TGTGCCAGCAGCCAAGGTCTATGGGGACAGGGTAGATCGAACACTGAAGCTTTCTTT.

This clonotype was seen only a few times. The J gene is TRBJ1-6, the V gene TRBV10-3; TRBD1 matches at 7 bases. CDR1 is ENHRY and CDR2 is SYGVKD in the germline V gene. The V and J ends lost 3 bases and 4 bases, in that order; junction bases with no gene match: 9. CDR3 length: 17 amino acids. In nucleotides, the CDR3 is TGTGCCATCAGTGAATTTGAGGAGGGGGCATATAATTCACCCCTCCACTTT. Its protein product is CAISEFEEGAYNSPLHF.

This CDR3 reads CATQARTGRYNEQFF. In DNA, the CDR3 is TGTGCCACACAGGCACGGACAGGCCGGTACAATGAGCAGTTCTTC. This rearrangement joins TRBV24-1 to TRBJ2-1, with 7 bases lining up with TRBD1. The CDR3 consists of 15 residues. Germline V gene lookup returns CDR1 KGHDR and CDR2 SFDVKD. V was clipped by 10 bases and J by 4 bases; unmatched bases: 12.

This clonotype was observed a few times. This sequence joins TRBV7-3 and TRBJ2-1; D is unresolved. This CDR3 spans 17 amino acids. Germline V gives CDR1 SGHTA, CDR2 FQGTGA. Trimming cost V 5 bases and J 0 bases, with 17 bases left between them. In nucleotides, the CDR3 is TGTGCCAGCAGCCCACTTGCCATACGAACCTCCTACAATGAGCAGTTCTTC. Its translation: CASSPLAIRTSYNEQFF.

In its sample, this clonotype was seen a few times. CDR3 coding DNA: TGTGCCAGCAGCTTATACTCCGGGAACACTGAAGCTTTCTTT. It specifies CASSLYSGNTEAFF. The chain carries TRBV7-2 and TRBJ1-1, with D unresolved. Trimming took 2 bases from V and 1 from J, leaving 8 bases between them. From germline, CDR1 is SGHTA and CDR2 FQGNSA. The CDR3 extends over 14 amino acids.